These T cell receptor beta chains were read from a single sample in a study of immune evolution from preneoplasia to lung adenocarcinoma. Profiled with immunoSEQ multiplex PCR; TCRdb holds only in-frame clones, not every one. The sample lists around 15,000 clones, approximately 86% occurring once. Source material: FFPE invasive lung adenocarcinoma tissue. These receptors were taken from a person aged 65 to 79 with invasive lung adenocarcinoma. The CDR3 runs from the conserved cysteine through the conserved F or W. The D gene is left open where the match is weak. Clone size is stated in some rows and not others, as once, few, many or a class when expanded.

14	TRBJ2-7	TRBV27	NA	NA	CARNVGLQGHEQYF	TGTGCCAGGAACGTCGGATTGCAAGGCCACGAGCAGTACTTC
16	TRBJ2-3	TRBV25-1	once	NA	CASSEGRMGATDTQYF	TGTGCCAGCAGTGAAGGGCGAATGGGGGCCACAGATACGCAGTATTTT
15	TRBJ2-2	TRBV10-3	once	TRBD1	CAISEGTGETGELFF	TGTGCCATCAGTGAGGGGACAGGGGAAACCGGGGAGCTGTTTTTT
13	TRBJ2-1	TRBV27	once	NA	CASSRPNYNEQFF	TGTGCCAGCAGTAGGCCTAATTACAATGAGCAGTTCTTC
14	TRBJ2-3	TRBV19	NA	NA	CASSMNIRRDTQYF	TGTGCCAGTAGTATGAATATCAGACGAGATACGCAGTATTTT
15	TRBJ2-5	TRBV6-1	NA	TRBD1	CASGRGDRRQETQYF	TGTGCCAGCGGAAGAGGGGACAGGCGGCAAGAGACCCAGTACTTC
16	TRBJ2-5	TRBV11-2	NA	TRBD1	CASSPGQGPYQETQYF	TGTGCCAGCAGCCCAGGACAGGGACCCTACCAAGAGACCCAGTACTTC
15	TRBJ2-1	TRBV9	NA	TRBD1	CASSLGTGTGNEQFF	TGTGCCAGCAGCCTCGGGACAGGGACGGGAAATGAGCAGTTCTTC
15	TRBJ2-2	TRBV7-9	NA	NA	CASSFEAGPTGELFF	TGTGCCAGCAGCTTCGAAGCAGGGCCCACCGGGGAGCTGTTTTTT
15	TRBJ2-7	TRBV2	NA	NA	CASSDHGPWSYEQYF	TGTGCCAGCAGTGACCATGGACCGTGGAGCTACGAGCAGTACTTC
11	TRBJ1-1	TRBV29-1	NA	TRBD1	CSGTGNTEAFF	TGCAGCGGGACAGGGAACACTGAAGCTTTCTTT
13	TRBJ2-1	TRBV2	NA	TRBD2	CASTSGGHNEQFF	TGTGCCAGCACTAGCGGGGGACACAATGAGCAGTTCTTC
12	TRBJ2-5	TRBV11-1	NA	NA	CASSLYEETQYF	TGTGCCAGCAGCCTTTACGAAGAGACCCAGTACTTC
15	TRBJ1-5	TRBV2	NA	TRBD1	CASSETDRGRQPQHF	TGTGCCAGCAGTGAGACCGACAGGGGTCGTCAGCCCCAGCATTTT
13	TRBJ2-7	TRBV11-2	NA	TRBD2	CASSTGTSGSEGF	TGTGCCAGCAGCACTGGGACTAGCGGATCTGAGGGGTTC
15	TRBJ1-3	TRBV6-5	NA	NA	CASSYSDSSGNTIYF	TGTGCCAGCAGTTACTCGGACAGCTCTGGAAACACCATATATTTT
18	TRBJ2-6	TRBV2	NA	TRBD1	CASSYRQGGLIGANVLTF	TGTGCCAGCAGCTATCGACAGGGGGGACTTATTGGGGCCAACGTCCTGACTTTC
19	TRBJ2-2	TRBV7-8	NA	TRBD2	CASSPGTRGLAGEPGELFF	TGTGCCAGCAGCCCCGGGACTCGGGGACTAGCGGGAGAGCCCGGGGAGCTGTTTTTT
15	TRBJ2-1	TRBV5-8	NA	TRBD2	CASSLWTSGANEQFF	TGTGCCAGCAGCTTGTGGACTAGCGGGGCGAATGAGCAGTTCTTC
15	TRBJ2-3	TRBV7-3	NA	NA	CASSFSSAITDTQYF	TGTGCCAGCAGCTTTAGTAGCGCAATCACAGATACGCAGTATTTT
13	TRBJ1-5	TRBV21-1	once	NA	CASRGVFGQPQHF	TGTGCCAGCAGGGGCGTATTCGGGCAGCCCCAGCATTTT
14	TRBJ1-1	TRBV28	NA	NA	CASSPWTAAIEAFF	TGTGCCAGCAGTCCTTGGACAGCTGCCATTGAAGCTTTCTTT
13	TRBJ2-5	TRBV7-6	few	NA	CASSLGNQETQYF	TGTGCCAGCAGCTTAGGGAACCAAGAGACCCAGTACTTC
16	TRBJ2-2	TRBV6-5	NA	TRBD1	CASSFRDRADTGELFF	TGTGCCAGCAGTTTCCGGGACAGGGCGGACACCGGGGAGCTGTTTTTT
14	TRBJ1-3	TRBV19	NA	NA	CASGRGSSGNTIYF	TGTGCCAGCGGCCGTGGGAGCTCTGGAAACACCATATATTTT
14	TRBJ1-2	TRBV15	NA	TRBD1	CATSRDFDRGGYTF	TGTGCCACCAGCAGAGATTTCGACAGGGGCGGCTACACCTTC
14	TRBJ2-7	TRBV10-3	once	TRBD1	CATTLRDRGYEQYF	TGTGCCACTACCCTCCGGGACAGGGGATACGAGCAGTACTTC
15	TRBJ2-7	TRBV27	NA	TRBD1	CASSLDPDRAVEQYF	TGTGCCAGCAGCTTAGATCCCGACAGGGCAGTCGAGCAGTACTTC